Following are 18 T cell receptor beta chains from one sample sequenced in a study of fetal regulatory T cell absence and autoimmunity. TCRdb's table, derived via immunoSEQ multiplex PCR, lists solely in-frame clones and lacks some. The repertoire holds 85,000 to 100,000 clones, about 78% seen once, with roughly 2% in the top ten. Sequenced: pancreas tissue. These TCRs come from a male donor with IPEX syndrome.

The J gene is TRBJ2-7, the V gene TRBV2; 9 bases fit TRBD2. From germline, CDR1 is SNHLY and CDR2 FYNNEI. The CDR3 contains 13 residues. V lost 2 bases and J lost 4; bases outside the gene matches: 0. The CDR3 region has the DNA TGTGCCAGCAGTGAAAGCGGGGGGTACGAGCAGTACTTC. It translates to CASSESGGYEQYF.

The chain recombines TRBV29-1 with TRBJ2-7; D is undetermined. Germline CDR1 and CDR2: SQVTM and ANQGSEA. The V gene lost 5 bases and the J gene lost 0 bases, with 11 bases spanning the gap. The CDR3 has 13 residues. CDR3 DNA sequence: TGCAGCGTTACCCCTAGGGACTCCTACGAGCAGTACTTC. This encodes CSVTPRDSYEQYF.

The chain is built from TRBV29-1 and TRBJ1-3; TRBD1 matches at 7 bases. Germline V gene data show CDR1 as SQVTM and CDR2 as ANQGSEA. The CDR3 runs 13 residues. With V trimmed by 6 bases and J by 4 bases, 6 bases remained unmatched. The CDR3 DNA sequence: TGCAGCGTGGCGACAGGGTCCGGAAACACCATATATTTT. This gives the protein CSVATGSGNTIYF.

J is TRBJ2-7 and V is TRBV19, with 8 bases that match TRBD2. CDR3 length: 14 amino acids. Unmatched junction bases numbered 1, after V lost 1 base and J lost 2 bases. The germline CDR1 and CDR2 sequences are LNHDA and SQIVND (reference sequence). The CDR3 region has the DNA TGTGCCAGTAGTATAGCGGGAGGGCCCTACGAGCAGTACTTC. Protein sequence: CASSIAGGPYEQYF.

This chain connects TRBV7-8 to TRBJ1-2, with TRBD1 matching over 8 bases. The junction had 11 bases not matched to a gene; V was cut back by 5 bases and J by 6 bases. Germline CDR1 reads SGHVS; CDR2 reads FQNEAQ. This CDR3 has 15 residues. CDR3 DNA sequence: TGTGCCAGCAGCAGGGACAGGATCTCTACTAATGGCTACACCTTC. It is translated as CASSRDRISTNGYTF.

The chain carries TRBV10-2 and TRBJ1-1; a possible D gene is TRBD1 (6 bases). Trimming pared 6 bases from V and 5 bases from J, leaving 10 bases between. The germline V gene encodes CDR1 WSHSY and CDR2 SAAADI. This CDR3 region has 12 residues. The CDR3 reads CASSLQGTEAFF. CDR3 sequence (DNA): TGCGCCAGCAGCCTACAGGGAACTGAAGCTTTCTTT.

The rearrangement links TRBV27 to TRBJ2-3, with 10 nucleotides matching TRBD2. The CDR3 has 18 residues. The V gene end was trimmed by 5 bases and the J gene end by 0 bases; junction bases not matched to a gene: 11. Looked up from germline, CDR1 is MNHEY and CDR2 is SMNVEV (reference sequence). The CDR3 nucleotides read TGTGCCAGCAGTACCCCATTCCAGCGGGGGGGTAGCACAGATACGCAGTATTTT. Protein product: CASSTPFQRGGSTDTQYF.

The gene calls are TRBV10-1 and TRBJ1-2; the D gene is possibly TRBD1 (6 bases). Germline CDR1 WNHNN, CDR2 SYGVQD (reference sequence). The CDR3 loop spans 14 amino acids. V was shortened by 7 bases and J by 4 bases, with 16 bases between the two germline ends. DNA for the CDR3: TGCGCCAGCAATTTCACAGGGAGTTTCTATGGCTACACCTTC. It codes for CASNFTGSFYGYTF.

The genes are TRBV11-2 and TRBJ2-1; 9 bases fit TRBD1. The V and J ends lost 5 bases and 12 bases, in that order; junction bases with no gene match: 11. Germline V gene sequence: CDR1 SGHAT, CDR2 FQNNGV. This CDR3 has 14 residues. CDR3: CASSQSPQGARQFF. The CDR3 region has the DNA TGTGCCAGCAGCCAGAGTCCACAGGGGGCAAGGCAGTTCTTC.

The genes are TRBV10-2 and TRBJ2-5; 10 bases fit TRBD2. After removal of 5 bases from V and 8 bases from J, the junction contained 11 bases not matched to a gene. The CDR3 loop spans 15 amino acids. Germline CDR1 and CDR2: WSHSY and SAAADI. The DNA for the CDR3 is TGCGCCAGCAGTAGGACAGAGCGGGGGGGCCGAACCCAGTACTTC. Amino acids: CASSRTERGGRTQYF.

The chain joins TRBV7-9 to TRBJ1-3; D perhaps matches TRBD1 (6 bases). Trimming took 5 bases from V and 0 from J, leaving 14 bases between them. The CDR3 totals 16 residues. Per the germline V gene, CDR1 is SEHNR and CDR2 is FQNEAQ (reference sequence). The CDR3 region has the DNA TGTGCCAGCAGCCCGGGACAACTATCCTCTGGAAACACCATATATTTT. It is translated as CASSPGQLSSGNTIYF.

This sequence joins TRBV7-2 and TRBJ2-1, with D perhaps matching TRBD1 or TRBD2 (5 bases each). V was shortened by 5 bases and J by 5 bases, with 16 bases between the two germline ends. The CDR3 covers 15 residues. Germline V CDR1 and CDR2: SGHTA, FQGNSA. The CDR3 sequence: CASSLDPGPHNEQFF. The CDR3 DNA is TGTGCCAGCAGCCTTGACCCGGGGCCCCACAATGAGCAGTTCTTC.

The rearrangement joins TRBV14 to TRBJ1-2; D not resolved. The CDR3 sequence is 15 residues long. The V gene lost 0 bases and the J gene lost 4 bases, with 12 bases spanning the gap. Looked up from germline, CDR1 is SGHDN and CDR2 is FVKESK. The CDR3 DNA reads TGTGCCAGCAGCCAAGATAGGGCAGACCTCTATGGCTACACCTTC. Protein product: CASSQDRADLYGYTF.

The CDR3 DNA reads as TGTGCCAGCAGTTACTCCCGGGGGTGGGAGGGCATTCAGTACTTC. This encodes CASSYSRGWEGIQYF. This sequence joins TRBV6-5 and TRBJ2-4; TRBD2 matches 7 bases. Germline CDR1 and CDR2: MNHEY and SVGAGI. CDR3 length equals 15 residues. The trim removed 0 bases at V and 9 bases at J, leaving 8 bases unmatched.

Here the CDR3 reads CASSLIGALQETQYF. The CDR3 DNA reads as TGTGCCAGCAGCTTGATCGGGGCCCTCCAAGAGACCCAGTACTTC. The rearrangement links TRBV5-4 to TRBJ2-5, with D perhaps TRBD1 or TRBD2 (5 bases each). Deletions cut 1 base from V and 1 base from J, with 11 bases between. Per germline, CDR1 SGHNT and CDR2 YYREEE (reference sequence). This CDR3 spans 15 amino acids.

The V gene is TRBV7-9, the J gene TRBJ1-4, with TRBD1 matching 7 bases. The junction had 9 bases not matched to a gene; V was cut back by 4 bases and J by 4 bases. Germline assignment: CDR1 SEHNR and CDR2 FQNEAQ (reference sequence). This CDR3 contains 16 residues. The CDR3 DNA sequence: TGTGCCAGCAGCTCCTATTACAGGGGCCTTAATGAAAAACTGTTTTTT. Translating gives CASSSYYRGLNEKLFF.

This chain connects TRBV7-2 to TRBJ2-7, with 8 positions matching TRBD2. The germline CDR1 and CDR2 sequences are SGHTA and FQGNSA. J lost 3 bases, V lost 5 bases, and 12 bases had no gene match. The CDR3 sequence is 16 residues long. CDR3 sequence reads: CASSPLGTRGSYEQYF. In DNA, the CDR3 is TGTGCCAGCAGCCCCCTGGGGACTAGGGGAAGCTACGAGCAGTACTTC.

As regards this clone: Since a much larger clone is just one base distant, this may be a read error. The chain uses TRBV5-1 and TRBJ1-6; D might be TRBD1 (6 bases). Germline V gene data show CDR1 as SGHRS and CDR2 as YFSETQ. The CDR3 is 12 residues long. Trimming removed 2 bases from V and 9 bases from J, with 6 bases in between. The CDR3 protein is CASSLQGSPLHF. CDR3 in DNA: TGCGCCAGCAGCTTACAGGGTTCACCCCTCCACTTT. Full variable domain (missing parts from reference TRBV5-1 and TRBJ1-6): KAGVTQTPRYLIKTRGQQVTLSCSPISGHRSVSWYQQTPGQGLQFLFEYFSETQRNKGNFPGRFSGRQFSNSRSEMNVSTLELGDSALYLCASSLQGSPLHFGNGTRLTVT.